One sample yielded the 11 T cell receptor beta chains listed below, sequenced in a study of spatial heterogeneity in lung cancer (dated by TCRdb to between 2018 and 2021). Library preparation employed 5' RACE. Sequencing used a NextSeq 500. TCRdb trimmed the raw reads at Q25, called clones with MiXCR and kept productive beta chains. Each CDR3 protein gets just one entry, which takes the most common genes and DNA from the rows behind it. For this sample there are around 63,000 distinct CDR3 sequences; about 8% appear just once. The top ten clonotypes cover around 16% of the sample. Reading the label with the study, this specimen's time point is: sample taken at primary tumor resection. TCR sequencing used whole RNA extracted from tumor and nontumor lung tissue, or from cryopreserved PBMC samples, without cell sorting. The starting material was PBMCs, obtained at surgery. Receptor source: a female donor with early-stage non-small cell lung cancer.

This CDR3 reads CASSLDRGQGNSPLHF. The CDR3 DNA sequence: TGCGCCAGCAGCTTGGATCGCGGACAGGGGAATTCACCCCTCCACTTT. The V gene is TRBV5-1, the J gene TRBJ1-6; 9 nucleotides line up with TRBD1. J lost 7 bases, V lost 0 bases, and 5 bases had no gene match. CDR1 SGHRS and CDR2 YFSETQ come from the germline V gene. The length of the CDR3 is 16 residues.

The sample holds many counts of this clonotype. The rearrangement links TRBV11-3 to TRBJ1-2, with D maybe TRBD1 (5 bases). The CDR3 sequence is 15 residues long. The ends were cut back, 4 bases at V and 6 bases at J, with 18 bases in the middle. In germline, CDR1 is SGHNT, CDR2 YENEEA. The CDR3 coding sequence is TGTGCCAGCAGCTCACGGGGACCGTTTGAGGATGGCTACACCTTC. It yields the protein CASSSRGPFEDGYTF.

This clonotype was seen a handful of times. The CDR3 nucleotides are TGTGCCAGCAGTTTACGTCTCAGGGAAACTGAAGCTTTCTTT. Protein: CASSLRLRETEAFF. The chain is built from TRBV27 and TRBJ1-1; a possible D gene is TRBD1 (5 bases). Looked up from germline, CDR1 is MNHEY and CDR2 is SMNVEV (reference sequence). The V end lost 2 bases, the J end lost 5 bases, and 12 bases lay between the germline ends. The CDR3 is 14 residues long.

This clonotype occurred many times. This rearrangement joins TRBV12-3 or TRBV12-4 to TRBJ1-5; D is unresolved. Trimming cost V 3 bases and J 6 bases, with 6 bases left between them. The CDR3 is 12 amino acids. The CDR3: CASSFRGQPQHF. The CDR3 DNA reads as TGTGCCAGCAGTTTCCGGGGTCAGCCCCAGCATTTT.

The chain joins TRBV7-9 to TRBJ2-6; 8 nucleotides line up with TRBD1. The V and J ends lost 1 base and 2 bases, in that order; junction bases with no gene match: 10. Germline loops: CDR1 SEHNR, CDR2 FQNEAQ (reference sequence). CDR3 length: 19 residues. Written as DNA, the CDR3 is TGTGCCAGCAGCTTAGAGTGGGCAGGGGGCAGGCCTGGGGCCAACGTCCTGACTTTC. Its protein is CASSLEWAGGRPGANVLTF.

The V and J genes are TRBV4-1 and TRBJ2-2; 14 nucleotides line up with TRBD2. CDR3 length: 20 amino acids. CDR1 and CDR2 from the germline V gene are MGHRA and YSYEKL. With V trimmed by 0 bases and J by 0 bases, 6 bases remained unmatched. The CDR3 sequence: CASSQEPGLAGDSNTGELFF. The DNA for the CDR3 is TGCGCCAGCAGCCAAGAACCGGGACTAGCGGGGGATTCGAACACCGGGGAGCTGTTTTTT.

This clonotype was observed at least ten times. V is TRBV7-2 and J is TRBJ2-1; maybe TRBD2 (6 bases). This CDR3 is 15 amino acids long. V lost 3 bases and J 5 bases, leaving 14 bases between the germline ends. Germline V gives CDR1 SGHTA, CDR2 FQGNSA. The CDR3: CASSLDSGTHNEQFF. The CDR3 nucleotides read TGTGCCAGCAGCTTGGATAGCGGAACCCACAATGAGCAGTTCTTC.

This clonotype came up a few times. The chain combines TRBV6-1 with TRBJ2-1, with 13 positions matching TRBD2. The CDR3 sequence is 17 residues long. Germline CDR1 MNHNS, CDR2 SASEGT. V gave up 6 bases and J gave up 9 bases; unmatched junction bases: 14. In nucleotides, the CDR3 is TGTGCCAGCAGCCGCCCGCCGGGGACTAGCGGGGTGGGTGAGCAGTTCTTC. This codes for CASSRPPGTSGVGEQFF.

This clonotype was observed a handful of times. The rearrangement links TRBV11-2 to TRBJ1-1, with 10 positions matching TRBD1. The trim removed 6 bases at V and 0 bases at J, leaving 4 bases unmatched. This CDR3 has 15 residues. CDR1 is SGHAT, CDR2 FQNNGV, per germline. CDR3 DNA: TGTGCCAGCAGTGGTGGGACAGGGGTGAACACTGAAGCTTTCTTT. It translates to CASSGGTGVNTEAFF.

V gene TRBV29-1 combines with J gene TRBJ2-3; TRBD1 matches at 7 bases. The V and J ends lost 8 bases and 2 bases, in that order; junction bases with no gene match: 13. The CDR3 is 15 residues long. The germline CDR1 and CDR2 sequences are SQVTM and ANQGSEA. The CDR3 DNA is TGCAGCACCGTAACAGGGGTCCTTAACACAGATACGCAGTATTTT. Translated, it gives CSTVTGVLNTDTQYF.

This clonotype was detected many times. The chain links TRBV29-1 to TRBJ1-1; unclear D gene. Germline CDR1 reads SQVTM; CDR2 reads ANQGSEA. Trimming left V 7 bases short and J 3 bases short, with 15 bases between. The CDR3 is 13 residues long. CDR3 loop: CSAGSAADTEAFF. DNA of the CDR3: TGCAGCGCCGGATCGGCGGCGGACACTGAAGCTTTCTTT.